This T cell receptor (beta chain) was identified during a study of kidney transplant recipient with SARS-CoV-2 infection. One entry per CDR3 protein results from TCRdb running MiXCR on the reads. The sample lists 200,000 to 250,000 distinct CDR3 sequences, under 30% seen once, with 6% to 8.5% in the top ten. This clonotype was counted ten times or more. This clonotype was obtained from a male patient aged 30 to 39 who had COVID-19 and was a kidney transplant recipient. Some T cells may trace back to the graft donor. Sequencing was performed on a blood sample, taken at baseline and between days 110 and 120 from a kidney transplant recipient.

The CDR3 coding sequence is TGTGCCAGCAGTTACTCGGGGGCGGGTAACAATCAGCCCCAGCATTTT. Protein: CASSYSGAGNNQPQHF. V usage is TRBV6-5 and J usage is TRBJ1-5, with a possible D match to TRBD1 (6 bases). CDR3 size: 16 residues. The V end lost 0 bases, the J end lost 3 bases, and 12 bases lay between the germline ends. Germline values: CDR1 MNHEY, CDR2 SVGAGI.